The 5 T cell receptor beta chains below were found in one sample sequenced in a study of T cell repertoires in cytomegalovirus infection. Each CDR3 protein is one row after TCRdb ran MiXCR on the reads. The sample lists hundreds of thousands of distinct CDR3 sequences; 20% to 25% were seen once. Sample: CD8+ T cells from PBMCs. Receptors originate from a human donor in good health (CMV status not recorded). Some clones in this sample may be carry-over from other donors' samples.

This chain joins TRBV14 and TRBJ2-2; the D is unclear. Trimming took off 4 bases at V and 3 bases at J, with 9 bases between the two ends. The V gene's germline CDR1 is SGHDN and CDR2 FVKESK. This CDR3 has 14 residues. CDR3 bases: TGTGCCAGCAGCCTAGAAGACTACACCGGGGAGCTGTTTTTT. Its translation is CASSLEDYTGELFF. Supplemented by reference TRBV14 and TRBJ2-2, the full variable domain reads EAGVTQFPSHSVIEKGQTVTLRCDPISGHDNLYWYRRVMGKEIKFLLHFVKESKQDESGMPNNRFLAERTGGTYSTLKVQPAELEDSGVYFCASSLEDYTGELFFGEGSRLTVL.

For this clonotype: A much larger clonotype is one base distant, so this may be a read error. CDR3 DNA sequence: TGTGCCAGCAGCTTATCGGAGGGCGAGGGAGAAGCTTACTTT. Translation: CASSLSEGEGEAYF. V gene TRBV7-2 combines with J gene TRBJ1-1, with D uncertain. The CDR3 covers 14 residues. The V gene's germline CDR1 is SGHTA and CDR2 FQGNSA.

This clonotype was seen at least ten times. This chain links TRBV28 with TRBJ2-3; D gene uncertain. Germline loops: CDR1 MDHEN, CDR2 SYDVKM. V dropped 2 bases and J dropped 1 base, with 10 bases sitting between them. CDR3 size: 15 residues. The CDR3 nucleotides are TGTGCCAGCAGTTTAGAGGATTCCCGCACAGATACGCAGTATTTT. It codes for CASSLEDSRTDTQYF.

The chain combines TRBV15 with TRBJ2-7, with D unresolved. V lost 0 bases and J lost 0, with 9 bases in between. CDR3 length: 15 amino acids. Per germline, CDR1 LNHNV and CDR2 YYDKDF (reference sequence). CDR3 loop: CATSREGISSYEQYF. The CDR3 DNA follows: TGTGCCACCAGCAGAGAAGGTATCAGCTCCTACGAGCAGTACTTC.

This chain links TRBV5-1 with TRBJ2-7, with 8 bases fitting TRBD1. Germline V gene sequence: CDR1 SGHRS, CDR2 YFSETQ. V dropped 4 bases and J dropped 2; count of bases not matched to a gene: 5. The CDR3 is 14 residues long. DNA of the CDR3: TGCGCCAGCAGCCCGGGACAGGAAACCTACGAGCAGTACGTC. Translating gives CASSPGQETYEQYV.